This T cell receptor beta chain was found in a study of T cell clusters in autoimmune cytopenias. Study details: TRB sequencing had a median about 52,000 reads and under 2,500 distinct clonotypes per sample. General observations from the study: Comparing secondary cytopenia with chronic lymphocytic leukemia showed no cluster-lack signature, apparently masked by lymphoma repertoire. Physiological T cell clusters of healthy donors were apparently absent in primary autoimmune cytopenia patients. TRB repertoire shifts in secondary cytopenia and chronic lymphocytic leukemia mostly reflected lymphoma, not autoimmunity.

One tube held mixed TRB-A and TRB-B primer pools for touch-down PCR. Using the multiplex PCR reads, TCRdb records one entry per CDR3 protein without DNA. The record lists hundreds of distinct CDR3 sequences, of which the ten most abundant hold around 57%. This clonotype is called medium-sized (0.01 to 0.1%) based on its frequency. Its specificity is not known. TRB amplification used around 0.25 ug of peripheral blood genomic DNA. The CDR3 is 14 residues long. Germline CDR1 and CDR2: MNHNS and SASEGT. Material for sequencing was peripheral blood. The chain is built from TRBV6-1 and TRBJ1-2; TCRdb indicates TRBD1, and absent DNA this call remains unverified. The TCR originated in a human donor with an autoimmune cytopenia or autoimmune hepatitis (not recorded which). The CDR3 is CASSASATGVGYTF.